This T cell receptor (beta chain) originates from a study of T-cell memory formation after mild COVID-19. Study in general: Each donor largely had its own TCR clusters.

After 5'RACE with constant-segment primers, TCR alpha and TCR beta cDNA libraries carrying sample barcodes and UMIs were obtained. TCRdb passed the 5' RACE reads through MiXCR, listing each CDR3 protein once. The table shows around 300,000 distinct CDR3 sequences, with around 13% occurring only once. V lost 4 bases and J lost 4; bases outside the gene matches: 9. Germline-derived CDR1 and CDR2 are LGHNA and YNFKEQ. The CDR3 extends over 17 amino acids. Findings and caveats of the study: Contracting clones from day 15 to 85 showed balanced CD4/CD8; later expanders favored CD4+. Among CD4+ contracting clones, most were CM and EM, and CD8+ ones EMRA.

Only a few counts were recorded for this clonotype. Its antigen is unidentified. This sequence joins TRBV4-2 and TRBJ2-2, with 10 bases fitting TRBD2. Input material: PBMCs or a T cell subset sorted from them (not recorded which). The source is a man aged 18 to 30 who had mild COVID-19 (a few samples of this study predate the infection). Cell type and time point are not known. CDR3 DNA: TGTGCCAGCAGCCCCACAGCGGGGGGGAGCAGCACCGGGGAGCTGTTTTTT. Translated: CASSPTAGGSSTGELFF.